This record concerns one T cell receptor beta chain sequence. Its antigen is not identified. Drawing of blood for sampling happened at baseline, at cycle 4 day 1, and at cycle 7 day 1. Clones were sequenced by immunoSEQ multiplex PCR, and TCRdb holds only the in-frame ones, with some missing. In the table there are about 79,000 clones, approximately 91% of which are singletons. The sample comes from a study of OX40 agonist ivuxolimab in advanced cancers. On the study more broadly: Partial responses occurred in three patients (one hepatocellular carcinoma, two cutaneous melanoma). Overall study results and limits: Certain nonresponders likewise exhibited a low normalized T-cell clonal expansion.

The sample was CD4+ or CD8+ T cells sorted from blood, taken in a trial of the OX40 agonist ivuxolimab. The sequence came from an adult with an advanced solid tumor such as melanoma, head and neck, liver or kidney cancer.

As DNA, the CDR3 is TGCGCCAGCAGTGGTCGGGCTTCTTCCCAAGAGACCCAGTACTTC. It specifies CASSGRASSQETQYF. The chain carries TRBV5-1 and TRBJ2-5; D is uncertain. Deletions cut 5 bases from V and 1 base from J, with 15 bases between. There are 15 residues in the CDR3. Germline V gene lookup returns CDR1 SGHRS and CDR2 YFSETQ.